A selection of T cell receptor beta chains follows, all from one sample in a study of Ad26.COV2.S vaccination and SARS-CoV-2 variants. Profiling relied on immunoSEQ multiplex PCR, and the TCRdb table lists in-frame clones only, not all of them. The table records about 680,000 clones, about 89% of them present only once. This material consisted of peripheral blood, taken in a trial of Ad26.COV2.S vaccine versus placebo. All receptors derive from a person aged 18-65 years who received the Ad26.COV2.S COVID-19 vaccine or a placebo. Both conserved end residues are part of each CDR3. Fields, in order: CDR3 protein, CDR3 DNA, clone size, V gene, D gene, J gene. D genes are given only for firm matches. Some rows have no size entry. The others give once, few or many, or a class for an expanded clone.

CAWSPLRFPRGNTEAFF TGTGCCTGGAGCCCACTAAGATTCCCAAGGGGGAACACTGAAGCTTTCTTT many TRBV30 NA TRBJ1-1
CATSSWGLAVNEQFF TGTGCCACCAGCAGCTGGGGACTAGCGGTGAATGAGCAGTTCTTC NA TRBV15 TRBD2 TRBJ2-1
CASSSPGRADGYTF TGTGCCAGCAGCTCCCCGGGAAGGGCGGATGGCTACACCTTC NA TRBV7-2 NA TRBJ1-2
CASSQNTGTGLSYEQYF TGCGCCAGCAGCCAGAACACCGGGACAGGGTTGTCCTACGAGCAGTACTTC NA TRBV4-3 TRBD1 TRBJ2-7
CASSLVVGVRSGNTIYF TGTGCCAGCAGCTTAGTGGTAGGAGTCCGCTCTGGAAACACCATATATTTT once TRBV7-8 NA TRBJ1-3
CAWSATGGNQPQHF TGTGCCTGGAGTGCAACAGGAGGCAATCAGCCCCAGCATTTT NA TRBV30 NA TRBJ1-5
CASSDSDNYEQYF TGCGCCAGCAGTGATTCTGACAACTACGAGCAGTACTTC few TRBV10-1 NA TRBJ2-7
CASRDRFLNYGYTF TGTGCCAGCAGGGACAGGTTTCTTAACTATGGCTACACCTTC NA TRBV2 TRBD1 TRBJ1-2
CASSTGENQPQHF TGTGCCAGCAGCACAGGGGAAAATCAGCCCCAGCATTTT NA TRBV7-9 TRBD1 TRBJ1-5
CASSSREGTSGRRTYEQYF TGTGCCAGCAGCTCGCGGGAGGGGACTAGCGGGAGGAGGACCTACGAGCAGTACTTC NA TRBV21-1 NA TRBJ2-7
CASSFMLGQGTNIQYF TGTGCCAGCAGCTTTATGCTGGGACAGGGGACAAACATTCAGTACTTC NA TRBV7-9 TRBD1 TRBJ2-4
CASSYQGPNSPLHF TGTGCCAGCAGTTATCAGGGACCTAATTCACCCCTCCACTTT NA TRBV6-5 NA TRBJ1-6
CSVVEQGSEAFF TGCAGCGTTGTGGAACAGGGGTCTGAAGCTTTCTTT few TRBV29-1 TRBD1 TRBJ1-1
CASSLWDYSLGNEQFF TGTGCCAGCAGCCTCTGGGACTATAGTCTTGGCAATGAGCAGTTCTTC NA TRBV5-4 TRBD2 TRBJ2-1
CASARDSSSYEQYF TGTGCCAGCGCCCGGGACAGTTCTTCCTACGAGCAGTACTTC NA TRBV6-5 TRBD1 TRBJ2-7
CASSLTVSYEQYF TGTGCCAGCAGTTTAACAGTCTCCTACGAGCAGTACTTC NA TRBV27 NA TRBJ2-7
CASSGGVTNTGELFF TGCGCCAGCAGTGGGGGGGTGACGAACACCGGGGAGCTGTTTTTT NA TRBV10-1 NA TRBJ2-2
CASSEGSGALRTNEKLFF TGTGCCAGCAGTGAAGGGTCAGGGGCCCTTCGGACGAATGAAAAACTGTTTTTT NA TRBV6-1 NA TRBJ1-4
CASRGKTRIYNEQFF TGTGCCAGCAGGGGTAAGACTAGAATTTACAATGAGCAGTTCTTC NA TRBV5-8 NA TRBJ2-1
CASSLAGSSEQYF TGTGCCAGCAGCTTGGCCGGCAGTTCCGAGCAGTACTTC NA TRBV5-4 NA TRBJ2-7
CASSPASGRAEEQYF TGTGCCAGTAGTCCCGCTAGCGGGAGGGCCGAAGAGCAGTACTTC NA TRBV19 TRBD2 TRBJ2-7
CASSPGAQETQYF TGTGCCAGCTCACCTGGAGCCCAAGAGACCCAGTACTTC NA TRBV18 NA TRBJ2-5
CASSIDWNYGYTF TGTGCCAGTAGTATCGACTGGAACTATGGCTACACCTTC NA TRBV19 NA TRBJ1-2